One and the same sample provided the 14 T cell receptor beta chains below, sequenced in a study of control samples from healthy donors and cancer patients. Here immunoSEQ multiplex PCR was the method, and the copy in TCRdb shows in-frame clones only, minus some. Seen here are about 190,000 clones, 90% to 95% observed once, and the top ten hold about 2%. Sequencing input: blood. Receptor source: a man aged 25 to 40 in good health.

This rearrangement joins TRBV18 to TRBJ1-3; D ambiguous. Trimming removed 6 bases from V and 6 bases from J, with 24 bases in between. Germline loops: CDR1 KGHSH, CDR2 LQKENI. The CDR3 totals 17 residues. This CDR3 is CASSRLGDPLLQNTIYF. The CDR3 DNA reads TGTGCCAGCTCCCGACTGGGAGACCCGCTTCTGCAAAACACCATATATTTT.

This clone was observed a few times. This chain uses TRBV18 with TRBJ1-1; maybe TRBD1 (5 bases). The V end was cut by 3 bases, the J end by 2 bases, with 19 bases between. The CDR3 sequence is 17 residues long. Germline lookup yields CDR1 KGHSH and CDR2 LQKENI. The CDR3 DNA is TGTGCCAGCTCACCGCGAGGGACGACTTATGCTAACACTGAAGCTTTCTTT. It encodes CASSPRGTTYANTEAFF.

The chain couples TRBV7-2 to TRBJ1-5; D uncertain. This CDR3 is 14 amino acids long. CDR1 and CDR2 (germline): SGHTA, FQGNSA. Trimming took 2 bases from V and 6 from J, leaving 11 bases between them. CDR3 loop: CASSLSPSSQPQHF. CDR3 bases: TGTGCCAGCAGCTTAAGTCCCAGTTCTCAGCCCCAGCATTTT.

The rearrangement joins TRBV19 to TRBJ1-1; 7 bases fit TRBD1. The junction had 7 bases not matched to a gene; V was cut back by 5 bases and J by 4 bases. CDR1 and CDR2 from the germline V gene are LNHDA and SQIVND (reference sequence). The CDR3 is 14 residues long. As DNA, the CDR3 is TGTGCCAGTAGTGTACAGGGGCAGGGCACTGAAGCTTTCTTT. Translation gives CASSVQGQGTEAFF.

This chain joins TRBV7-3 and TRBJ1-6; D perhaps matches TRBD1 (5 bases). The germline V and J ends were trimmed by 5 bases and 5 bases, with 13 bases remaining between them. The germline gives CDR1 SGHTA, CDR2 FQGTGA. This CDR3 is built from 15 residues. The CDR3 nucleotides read TGTGCCAGCAGCCCGCAGGGTCTCGATAATTCACCCCTCCACTTT. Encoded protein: CASSPQGLDNSPLHF.

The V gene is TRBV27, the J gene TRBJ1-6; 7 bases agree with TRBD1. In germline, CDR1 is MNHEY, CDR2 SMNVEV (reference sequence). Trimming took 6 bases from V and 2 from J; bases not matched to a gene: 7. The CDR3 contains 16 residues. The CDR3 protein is CASRSQGTPYNSPLHF. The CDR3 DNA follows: TGTGCCAGCAGATCACAGGGGACTCCCTATAATTCACCCCTCCACTTT.

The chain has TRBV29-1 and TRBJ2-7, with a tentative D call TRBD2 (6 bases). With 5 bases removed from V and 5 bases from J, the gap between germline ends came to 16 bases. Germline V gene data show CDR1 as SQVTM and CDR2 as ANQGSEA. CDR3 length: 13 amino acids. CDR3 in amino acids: CSVREIYMDEQYF. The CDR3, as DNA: TGCAGCGTTCGGGAGATCTACATGGACGAGCAGTACTTC.

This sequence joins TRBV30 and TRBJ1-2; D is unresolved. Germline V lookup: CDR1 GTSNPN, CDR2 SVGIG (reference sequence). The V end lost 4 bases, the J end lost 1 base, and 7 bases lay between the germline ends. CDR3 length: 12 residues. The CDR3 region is CAWNDGNYGYTF. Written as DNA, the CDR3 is TGTGCCTGGAACGACGGTAACTATGGCTACACCTTC.

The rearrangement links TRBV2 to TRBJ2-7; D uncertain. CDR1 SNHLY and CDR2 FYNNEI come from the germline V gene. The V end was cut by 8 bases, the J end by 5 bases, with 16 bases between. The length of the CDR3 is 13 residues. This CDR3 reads CASSQGQVDEQYF. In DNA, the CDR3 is TGTGCCAGCTCCCAAGGGCAGGTCGACGAGCAGTACTTC.

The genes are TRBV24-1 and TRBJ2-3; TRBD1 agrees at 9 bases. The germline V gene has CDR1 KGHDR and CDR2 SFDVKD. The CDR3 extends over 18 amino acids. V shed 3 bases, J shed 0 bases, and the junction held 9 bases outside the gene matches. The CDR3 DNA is TGTGCCACCAGTGATCCCGCCTACGGGACAGGGAGCACAGATACGCAGTATTTT. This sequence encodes CATSDPAYGTGSTDTQYF.

The CDR3 protein is CAIRAGGGVTDTQYF. In DNA form, the CDR3 reads TGTGCCATCAGGGCCGGCGGGGGGGTCACAGATACGCAGTATTTT. J is TRBJ2-3 and V is TRBV10-3; 9 bases align to TRBD2. Per germline, CDR1 ENHRY and CDR2 SYGVKD. The V segment lost 6 bases and the J segment 2 bases; nucleotides outside the gene matches: 6. This CDR3 region has 15 residues.

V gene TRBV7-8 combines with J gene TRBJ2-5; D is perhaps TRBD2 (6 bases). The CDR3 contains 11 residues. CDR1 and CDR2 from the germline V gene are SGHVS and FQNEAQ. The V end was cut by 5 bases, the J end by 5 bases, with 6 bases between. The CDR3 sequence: CASSRGETQYF. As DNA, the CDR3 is TGTGCCAGCAGCCGGGGGGAGACCCAGTACTTC.

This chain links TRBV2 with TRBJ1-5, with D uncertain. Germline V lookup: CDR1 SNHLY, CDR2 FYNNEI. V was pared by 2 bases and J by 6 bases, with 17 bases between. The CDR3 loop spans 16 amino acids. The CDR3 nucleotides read TGTGCCAGCAGTGAATTCTTGGCAGAGGGTGCTCAGCCCCAGCATTTT. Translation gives CASSEFLAEGAQPQHF.

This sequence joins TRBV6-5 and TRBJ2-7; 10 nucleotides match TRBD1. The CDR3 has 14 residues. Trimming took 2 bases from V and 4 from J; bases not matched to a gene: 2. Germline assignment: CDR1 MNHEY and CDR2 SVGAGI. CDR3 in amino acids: CASSYRDRGYEQYF. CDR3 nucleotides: TGTGCCAGCAGTTACCGGGACAGGGGATACGAGCAGTACTTC.